A few counts support the clone carrying this TCR beta chain. Its antigen is currently unknown. V was shortened by 5 bases and J by 7 bases, with 11 bases between the two germline ends. Germline loops: CDR1 MNHNY, CDR2 SVGAGI (reference sequence). This CDR3 is built from 12 residues. Six healthy women, forming three identical twin pairs, donated samples. Likely shared infections and vaccines: all three twin pairs were reared together. The sample is drawn from a study of identical twins' blood T cells. Study at large: Roughly 51 million reads covered about six alpha-chain and about six beta-chain libraries.

TCRdb processed the 5' RACE reads anew with MiXCR; each CDR3 protein has one entry. The table lists 300,000 to 400,000 distinct CDR3 sequences, around 30% of them singletons, with 5.5% to 6.5% in the top ten. Broader study findings: Each donor's most abundant TCRbeta clonotypes shared more CDR3 sequences with her twin than unrelated donors.

This receptor was taken from a woman between 18 and 50 years old in good health. Sequenced sample: PBMCs. The V and J genes are TRBV6-6 and TRBJ1-1; D gene unclear. CDR3 bases: TGTGCCAGCAGTCGTCAAATCAATGAAGCTTTCTTT. Residues: CASSRQINEAFF.